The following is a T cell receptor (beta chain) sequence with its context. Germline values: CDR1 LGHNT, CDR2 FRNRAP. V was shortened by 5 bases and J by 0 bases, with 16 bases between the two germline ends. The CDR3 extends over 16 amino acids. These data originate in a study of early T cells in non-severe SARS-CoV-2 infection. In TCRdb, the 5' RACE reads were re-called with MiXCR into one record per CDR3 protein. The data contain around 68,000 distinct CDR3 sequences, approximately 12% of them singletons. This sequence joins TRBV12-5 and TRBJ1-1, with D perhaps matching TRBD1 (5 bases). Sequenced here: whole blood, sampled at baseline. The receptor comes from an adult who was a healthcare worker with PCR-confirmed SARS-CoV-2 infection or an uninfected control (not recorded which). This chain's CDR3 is CASGHRLRHLNTEAFF. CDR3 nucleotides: TGTGCTAGTGGTCACAGGCTCCGGCATCTGAACACTGAAGCTTTCTTT.